A single TCR beta chain is shown here with its context. The data belong to a study of OX40 agonist ivuxolimab in advanced cancers. For the study at large: At 82.7% male, the cohort had a mean age of 60 years, ranging from roughly 20 to 79.

Some clones are missing from TCRdb's copy, which holds only in-frame ones; the method was immunoSEQ multiplex PCR. The table shows tens of thousands of clones, with approximately 80% occurring only once. The CDR3 runs 14 residues. The ends were cut back, 6 bases at V and 2 bases at J, with 14 bases in the middle. The germline gives CDR1 SGHTA, CDR2 FQGNSA. Patients were excluded for autoimmune disease history or systemic immunosuppression. The rearrangement uses TRBV7-2 and TRBJ2-7, with D possibly TRBD1 on 6 matching bases. This clonotype originated in an adult with an advanced solid tumor such as melanoma, head and neck, liver or kidney cancer. The sequences come from CD4+ or CD8+ T cells sorted from blood, collected in a trial of the OX40 agonist ivuxolimab. The CDR3 DNA is TGTGCCAGCAGTCGGACAGAACCTCCCTACGAGCAGTACTTC. Protein sequence: CASSRTEPPYEQYF.